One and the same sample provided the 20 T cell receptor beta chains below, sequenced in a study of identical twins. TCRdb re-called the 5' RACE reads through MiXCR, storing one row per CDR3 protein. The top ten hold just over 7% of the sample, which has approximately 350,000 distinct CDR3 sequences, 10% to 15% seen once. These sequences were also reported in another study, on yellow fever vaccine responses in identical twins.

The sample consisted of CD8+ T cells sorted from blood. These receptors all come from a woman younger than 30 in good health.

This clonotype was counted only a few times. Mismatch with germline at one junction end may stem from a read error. CDR3 loop: CASSLAGIDYEQYF. The CDR3 nucleotides read TGCGCCAGCAGTTTGGCGGGTATAGACTACGAGCAGTACTTC. The chain carries TRBV12-3 or TRBV12-4 and TRBJ2-7; D is perhaps TRBD2 (5 bases). The CDR3 is 14 residues long.

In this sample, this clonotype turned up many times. CDR3 residues: CASSSGTRETQYF. CDR3 DNA: TGTGCCAGCAGTTCCGGGACTAGGGAGACCCAGTACTTC. The chain employs TRBV6-2 or TRBV6-3 and TRBJ2-5, with 8 bases fitting TRBD2. The CDR3 sequence is 13 residues long. Germline assignment: CDR1 MNHEY and CDR2 SVGEGT. V lost 4 bases to trimming and J lost 5 bases; unmatched junction nucleotides: 3.

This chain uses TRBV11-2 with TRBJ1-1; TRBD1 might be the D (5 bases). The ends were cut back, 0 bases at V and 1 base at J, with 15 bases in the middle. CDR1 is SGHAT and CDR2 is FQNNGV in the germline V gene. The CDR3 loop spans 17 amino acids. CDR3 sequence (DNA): TGTGCCAGCAGCTTAGACCCCTCACAGGACTCGAACACTGAAGCTTTCTTT. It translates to CASSLDPSQDSNTEAFF.

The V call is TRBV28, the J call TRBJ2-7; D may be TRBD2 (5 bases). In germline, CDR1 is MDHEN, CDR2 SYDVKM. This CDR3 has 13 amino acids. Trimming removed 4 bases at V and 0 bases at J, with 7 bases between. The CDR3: CASSSLASYEQYV. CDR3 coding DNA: TGTGCCAGCAGTTCCCTAGCCTCCTACGAGCAGTACGTC.

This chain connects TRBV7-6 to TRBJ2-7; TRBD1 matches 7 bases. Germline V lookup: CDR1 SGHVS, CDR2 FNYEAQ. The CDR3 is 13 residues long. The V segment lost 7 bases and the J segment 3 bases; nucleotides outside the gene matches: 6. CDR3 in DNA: TGTGCCAGCACCAGGACAGGCTACTACGAGCAGTACGTC. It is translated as CASTRTGYYEQYV.

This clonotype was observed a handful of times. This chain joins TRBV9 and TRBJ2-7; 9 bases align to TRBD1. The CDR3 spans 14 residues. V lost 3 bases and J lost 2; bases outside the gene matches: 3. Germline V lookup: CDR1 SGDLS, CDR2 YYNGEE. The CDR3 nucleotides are TGTGCCAGCAGCGCGGGACAGGGCACCTACGAGCAGTACTTC. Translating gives CASSAGQGTYEQYF.

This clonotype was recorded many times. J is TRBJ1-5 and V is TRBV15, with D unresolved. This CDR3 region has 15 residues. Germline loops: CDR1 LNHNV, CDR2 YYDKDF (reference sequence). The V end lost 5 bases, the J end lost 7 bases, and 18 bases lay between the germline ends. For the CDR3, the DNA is TGTGCCACCAGCTCCCCGGGCCAGGAAAACCAGCCCCAGCATTTT. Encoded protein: CATSSPGQENQPQHF.

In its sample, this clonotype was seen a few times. The CDR3 sequence is CASSLGAPDTQYF. CDR3 sequence (DNA): TGCGCCAGCAGCTTGGGGGCCCCAGATACGCAGTATTTT. The chain has TRBV5-1 and TRBJ2-3; D is unclear. The CDR3 is 13 residues long. Trimming shortened V by 0 bases and J by 4 bases, and 6 bases separated the two germline ends. CDR1 is SGHRS, CDR2 YFSETQ, per germline. The full variable domain, completed using reference TRBV5-1 and TRBJ2-3, is KAGVTQTPRYLIKTRGQQVTLSCSPISGHRSVSWYQQTPGQGLQFLFEYFSETQRNKGNFPGRFSGRQFSNSRSEMNVSTLELGDSALYLCASSLGAPDTQYFGPGTRLTVL.

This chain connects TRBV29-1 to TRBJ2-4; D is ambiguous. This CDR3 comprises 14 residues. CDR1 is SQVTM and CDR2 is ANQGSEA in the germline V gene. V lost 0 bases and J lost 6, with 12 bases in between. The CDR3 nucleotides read TGCAGCGTTGAAGAGGATCAACACCTAAACATTCAGTACTTC. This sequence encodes CSVEEDQHLNIQYF.

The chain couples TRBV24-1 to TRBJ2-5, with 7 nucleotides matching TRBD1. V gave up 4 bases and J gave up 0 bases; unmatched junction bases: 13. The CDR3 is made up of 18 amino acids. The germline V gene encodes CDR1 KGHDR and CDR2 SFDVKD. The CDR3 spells CATSDRRMDRPYQETQYF. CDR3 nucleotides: TGTGCCACCAGTGACCGAAGAATGGACAGGCCCTACCAAGAGACCCAGTACTTC.

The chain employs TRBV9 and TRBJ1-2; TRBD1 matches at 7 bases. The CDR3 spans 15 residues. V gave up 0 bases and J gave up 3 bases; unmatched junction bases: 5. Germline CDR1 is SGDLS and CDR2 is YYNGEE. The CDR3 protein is CASSVGWDSYYGYTF. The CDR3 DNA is TGTGCCAGCAGCGTAGGCTGGGACAGCTACTATGGCTACACCTTC.

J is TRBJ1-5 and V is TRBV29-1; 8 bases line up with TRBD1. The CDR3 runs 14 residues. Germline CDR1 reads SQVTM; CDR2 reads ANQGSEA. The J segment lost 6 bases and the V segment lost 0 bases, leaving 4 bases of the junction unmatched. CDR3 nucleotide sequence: TGCAGCGTTGAAGATGAAGGACAGGGTCAGCCCCAGCATTTT. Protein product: CSVEDEGQGQPQHF.

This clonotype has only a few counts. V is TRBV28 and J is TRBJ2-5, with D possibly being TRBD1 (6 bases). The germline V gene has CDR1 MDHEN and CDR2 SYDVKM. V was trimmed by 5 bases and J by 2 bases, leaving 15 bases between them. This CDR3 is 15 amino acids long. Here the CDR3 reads CASSDVLDSQETQYF. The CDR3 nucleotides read TGTGCCAGCAGTGACGTCTTGGACAGTCAAGAGACCCAGTACTTC.

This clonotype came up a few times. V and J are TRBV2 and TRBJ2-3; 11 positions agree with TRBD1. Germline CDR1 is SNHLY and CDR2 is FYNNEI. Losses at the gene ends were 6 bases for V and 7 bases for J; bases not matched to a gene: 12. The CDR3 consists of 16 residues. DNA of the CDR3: TGTGCCAGCAGCTATCGGACAGGGGGCATCATGAATACGCAGTATTTT. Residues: CASSYRTGGIMNTQYF.

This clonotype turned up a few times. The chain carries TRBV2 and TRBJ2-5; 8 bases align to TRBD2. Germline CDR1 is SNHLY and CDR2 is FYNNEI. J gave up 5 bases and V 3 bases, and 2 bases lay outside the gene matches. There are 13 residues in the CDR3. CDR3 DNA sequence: TGTGCCAGCAGTGACCAGCGGGGGGAGACCCAGTACTTC. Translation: CASSDQRGETQYF.

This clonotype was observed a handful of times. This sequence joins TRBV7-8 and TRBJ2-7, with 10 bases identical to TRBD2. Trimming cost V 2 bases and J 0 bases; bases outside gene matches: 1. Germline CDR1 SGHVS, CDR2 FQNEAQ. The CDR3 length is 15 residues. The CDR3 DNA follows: TGTGCCAGCAGCTTACTAGCGGGGGACTCCTACGAGCAGTACTTC. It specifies CASSLLAGDSYEQYF.

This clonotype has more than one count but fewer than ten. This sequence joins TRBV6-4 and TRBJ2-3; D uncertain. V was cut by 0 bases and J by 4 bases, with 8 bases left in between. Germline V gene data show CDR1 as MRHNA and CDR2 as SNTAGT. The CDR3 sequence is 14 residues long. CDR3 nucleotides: TGTGCCAGCAGTGACTCTGGCTTTTCAGATACGCAGTATTTT. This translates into CASSDSGFSDTQYF.

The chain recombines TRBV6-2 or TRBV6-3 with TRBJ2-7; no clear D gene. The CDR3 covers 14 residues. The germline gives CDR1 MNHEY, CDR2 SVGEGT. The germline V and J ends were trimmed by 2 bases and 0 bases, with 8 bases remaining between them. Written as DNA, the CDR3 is TGTGCCAGCAGTTACCATACCGACTCCTACGAGCAGTACTTC. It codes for CASSYHTDSYEQYF.

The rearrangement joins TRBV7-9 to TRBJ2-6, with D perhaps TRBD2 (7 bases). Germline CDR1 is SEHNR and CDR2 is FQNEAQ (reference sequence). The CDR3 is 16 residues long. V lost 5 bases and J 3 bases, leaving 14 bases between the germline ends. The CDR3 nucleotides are TGTGCCAGCAGCCAAGGGGGAGGGGTTGGGGCCAACGTCCTGACTTTC. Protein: CASSQGGGVGANVLTF.

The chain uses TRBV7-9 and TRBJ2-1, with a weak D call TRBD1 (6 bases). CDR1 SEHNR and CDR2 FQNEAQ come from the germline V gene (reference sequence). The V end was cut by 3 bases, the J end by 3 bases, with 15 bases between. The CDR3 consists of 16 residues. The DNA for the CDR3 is TGTGCCAGCAGCTTTAGGGACACGAAGGACTACAATGAGCAGTTCTTC. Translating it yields CASSFRDTKDYNEQFF. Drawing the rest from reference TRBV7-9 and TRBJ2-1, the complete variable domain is DTGVSQNPRHKITKRGQNVTFRCDPISEHNRLYWYRQTLGQGPEFLTYFQNEAQLEKSRLLSDRFSAERPKGSFSTLEIQRTEQGDSAMYLCASSFRDTKDYNEQFFGPGTRLTVL.